This is a list of T cell receptor beta chains from one sample in a study of control samples from healthy donors and cancer patients. The protocol was immunoSEQ multiplex PCR, while the TCRdb copy is restricted to in-frame clones and leaves out a portion. The sample has 95,000 to 130,000 clones, about 93% seen once. Sequenced sample: blood. The receptors shown here come from a man aged 30-40 years in good health. The CDR3 runs from the conserved cysteine through the conserved F or W. D genes are given only for firm matches. Size tells how often a clone was seen (once, few, many) or the class of an expanded clone, and some rows leave it out.

D: TRBD2; J: TRBJ2-1; size: few; V: TRBV7-3; CDR3: CASSLSRGGGSYNEQFF; DNA: TGTGCCAGCAGCTTAAGTCGGGGCGGGGGATCCTACAATGAGCAGTTCTTC
D: TRBD1; J: TRBJ1-1; size: .; V: TRBV5-1; CDR3: CASRMEGAGRNTEAFF; DNA: TGCGCCAGCAGGATGGAGGGGGCTGGTCGGAACACTGAAGCTTTCTTT
D: .; J: TRBJ1-1; size: .; V: TRBV6-5; CDR3: CASRDWTEAFF; DNA: TGTGCCAGCAGGGACTGGACAGAAGCTTTCTTT
D: .; J: TRBJ2-7; size: .; V: TRBV18; CDR3: CASSLPPTLEQYF; DNA: TGTGCCAGCTCACTCCCCCCCACCTTAGAGCAGTACTTC
D: .; J: TRBJ1-1; size: .; V: TRBV10-3; CDR3: CASMDTLNTEAFF; DNA: TGTGCCAGCATGGACACCTTGAACACTGAAGCTTTCTTT
D: TRBD2; J: TRBJ2-3; size: few; V: TRBV6-4; CDR3: CASSDLAGGTDTQYF; DNA: TGTGCCAGCAGTGACTTGGCGGGGGGCACAGATACGCAGTATTTT
D: .; J: TRBJ2-3; size: .; V: TRBV7-8; CDR3: CASSISGNTQYF; DNA: TGTGCCAGCAGCATTAGCGGAAATACGCAGTATTTT
D: .; J: TRBJ1-4; size: .; V: TRBV5-3; CDR3: CVRSLVIRNEKLFF; DNA: TGTGTCAGAAGCTTGGTGATCCGGAATGAAAAACTGTTTTTT
D: .; J: TRBJ1-2; size: .; V: TRBV7-3; CDR3: CASSLPGDIGYTF; DNA: TGTGCCAGCAGCTTACCAGGGGATATCGGCTACACCTTC
D: .; J: TRBJ2-6; size: .; V: TRBV9; CDR3: CASSVPRGGTIPAGANVLTF; DNA: TGTGCCAGCAGCGTACCACGTGGGGGGACGATACCTGCTGGGGCCAACGTCCTGACTTTC
D: .; J: TRBJ1-3; size: .; V: TRBV19; CDR3: CGSQRLGFSSGNTIYF; DNA: TGTGGCAGTCAGCGACTCGGTTTTAGCTCTGGAAACACCATATATTTT
D: TRBD1; J: TRBJ1-1; size: .; V: TRBV7-9; CDR3: CASSLFRDRGRGMNTEAFF; DNA: TGTGCCAGCAGCTTATTTCGCGACAGGGGACGCGGAATGAACACTGAAGCTTTCTTT
D: .; J: TRBJ2-1; size: .; V: TRBV4-1; CDR3: CASSHPRGSYNEQFF; DNA: TGCGCCAGCAGCCATCCCCGGGGCTCCTACAATGAGCAGTTCTTC
D: TRBD1; J: TRBJ2-7; size: .; V: TRBV18; CDR3: CASSPERQGVSEQYF; DNA: TGTGCCAGCTCACCAGAACGACAGGGGGTTAGCGAGCAGTACTTC
D: .; J: TRBJ1-1; size: .; V: TRBV5-1; CDR3: CASSPNTGYTEAFF; DNA: TGCGCCAGCAGCCCGAATACAGGGTACACTGAAGCTTTCTTT
D: .; J: TRBJ1-6; size: .; V: TRBV15; CDR3: CATSRGDDNSPLHF; DNA: TGTGCCACCAGCAGGGGGGACGATAATTCACCCCTCCACTTT
D: .; J: TRBJ1-5; size: .; V: TRBV2; CDR3: CASSSDQRQPQHF; DNA: TGTGCCAGCAGTTCGGACCAAAGGCAGCCCCAGCATTTT
D: .; J: TRBJ1-6; size: .; V: TRBV5-1; CDR3: CASTPWSGDGTPLHF; DNA: TGCGCCAGCACCCCATGGTCAGGGGACGGGACACCCCTCCACTTT
D: TRBD1; J: TRBJ1-2; size: .; V: TRBV6-5; CDR3: CASSSPRGAPSSGYTF; DNA: TGTGCCAGCAGTTCCCCCAGGGGGGCCCCCAGTTCAGGCTACACCTTC
D: .; J: TRBJ1-1; size: .; V: TRBV11-2; CDR3: CASSLDSTNPGRTEAFF; DNA: TGTGCCAGCAGCTTAGATTCCACTAACCCAGGTCGCACTGAAGCTTTCTTT
D: .; J: TRBJ1-1; size: .; V: TRBV19; CDR3: CASSIRGNTEAFF; DNA: TGTGCCAGTAGTATACGGGGGAACACTGAAGCTTTCTTT
D: .; J: TRBJ1-3; size: .; V: TRBV6-6; CDR3: CASTIGGMGGNTIYF; DNA: TGTGCCAGCACTATAGGGGGGATGGGGGGAAACACCATATATTTT
D: .; J: TRBJ1-2; size: .; V: TRBV6-2/TRBV6-3; CDR3: CASTPRGGGNGYTF; DNA: TGTGCCAGCACCCCCCGCGGCGGAGGTAATGGCTACACCTTC
D: .; J: TRBJ2-6; size: .; V: TRBV7-3; CDR3: CASSLERAGANVLTF; DNA: TGTGCCAGCAGCTTAGAAAGGGCTGGGGCCAACGTCCTGACTTTC
D: .; J: TRBJ1-2; size: .; V: TRBV14; CDR3: CASSLLGEALYGYTF; DNA: TGTGCCAGCAGCCTCCTCGGTGAGGCCCTCTATGGCTACACCTTC
D: .; J: TRBJ1-5; size: .; V: TRBV6-1; CDR3: CASSEEGRTSSNQPQHF; DNA: TGTGCCAGCAGTGAAGAAGGCAGAACTTCGAGCAATCAGCCCCAGCATTTT
D: TRBD1; J: TRBJ2-2; size: .; V: TRBV18; CDR3: CASSPGTANTGELFF; DNA: TGTGCCAGCTCACCCGGGACAGCGAACACCGGGGAGCTGTTTTTT
D: .; J: TRBJ1-3; size: .; V: TRBV2; CDR3: CASRETDFSGNTIYF; DNA: TGTGCCAGCAGAGAGACTGATTTCTCTGGAAACACCATATATTTT
D: .; J: TRBJ1-1; size: .; V: TRBV7-2; CDR3: CASIGLATEAFF; DNA: TGTGCCAGTATTGGTTTAGCCACTGAAGCTTTCTTT
D: .; J: TRBJ2-1; size: .; V: TRBV19; CDR3: CASSIERGMEEQFF; DNA: TGTGCCAGTAGTATAGAACGGGGAATGGAGGAGCAGTTCTTC
D: .; J: TRBJ2-7; size: .; V: TRBV28; CDR3: CASSFGYEQYF; DNA: TGTGCCAGCAGTTTCGGCTACGAGCAGTACTTC
D: TRBD1; J: TRBJ1-1; size: once; V: TRBV10-1; CDR3: CASTDREGEAFF; DNA: TGCGCCAGTACTGACAGGGAGGGTGAAGCTTTCTTT
D: TRBD2; J: TRBJ2-3; size: .; V: TRBV28; CDR3: CASSLAGGSTDTQYF; DNA: TGTGCCAGCAGTTTAGCGGGGGGTAGCACAGATACGCAGTATTTT
D: TRBD1; J: TRBJ2-5; size: .; V: TRBV7-7; CDR3: CASSVSGQGGGETQYF; DNA: TGTGCCAGCAGCGTATCGGGACAGGGAGGTGGGGAGACCCAGTACTTC
D: TRBD1; J: TRBJ1-1; size: .; V: TRBV19; CDR3: CASRDSMNTEAFF; DNA: TGTGCCAGTCGGGACAGCATGAACACTGAAGCTTTCTTT
D: TRBD1; J: TRBJ1-2; size: .; V: TRBV5-1; CDR3: CASSPWGPQGAVVTNYGYTF; DNA: TGCGCCAGCAGCCCTTGGGGCCCGCAGGGGGCGGTGGTAACTAACTATGGCTACACCTTC
D: .; J: TRBJ2-5; size: .; V: TRBV7-2; CDR3: CASSQPGETQYF; DNA: TGTGCCAGCAGCCAGCCGGGGGAGACCCAGTACTTC
D: TRBD1; J: TRBJ2-7; size: .; V: TRBV12-3/TRBV12-4; CDR3: CATRGDRDYEQYF; DNA: TGTGCCACCAGGGGGGACAGGGACTACGAGCAGTACTTC
D: .; J: TRBJ1-1; size: .; V: TRBV5-5; CDR3: CASSSRTVNTEAFF; DNA: TGTGCCAGCAGCTCTAGGACTGTGAACACTGAAGCTTTCTTT
D: .; J: TRBJ1-2; size: .; V: TRBV5-6; CDR3: CASSLEKGRGGGRNGYTF; DNA: TGTGCCAGCAGCTTGGAGAAGGGGCGCGGGGGCGGGAGGAATGGCTACACCTTC
D: TRBD2; J: TRBJ2-1; size: .; V: TRBV2; CDR3: CASPPTSGGVNSPSNEQFF; DNA: TGTGCCAGCCCCCCAACTAGCGGGGGGGTGAACTCCCCTAGCAATGAGCAGTTCTTC
D: .; J: TRBJ1-6; size: .; V: TRBV30; CDR3: CAWSGSDSPLHF; DNA: TGTGCCTGGAGTGGCTCTGATTCACCCCTCCACTTT
D: TRBD1; J: TRBJ2-1; size: .; V: TRBV2; CDR3: CASNPPVGQVYNEQFF; DNA: TGTGCCAGCAATCCCCCGGTGGGACAGGTATACAATGAGCAGTTCTTC
D: .; J: TRBJ1-3; size: .; V: TRBV14; CDR3: CASSQEVGLFSGNTIYF; DNA: TGTGCCAGCAGCCAGGAGGTGGGCCTCTTCTCTGGAAACACCATATATTTT
D: .; J: TRBJ2-7; size: once; V: TRBV11-3; CDR3: CASSPFFGYEQYF; DNA: TGTGCCAGCAGCCCGTTTTTTGGCTACGAGCAGTACTTC
D: .; J: TRBJ2-5; size: .; V: TRBV29-1; CDR3: CSVEGGEETQYF; DNA: TGCAGCGTCGAGGGGGGGGAAGAGACCCAGTACTTC
D: .; J: TRBJ1-4; size: .; V: TRBV5-6; CDR3: CASSGFGQATNEKLFF; DNA: TGTGCCAGCAGTGGCTTCGGGCAGGCAACTAATGAAAAACTGTTTTTT
D: .; J: TRBJ2-3; size: .; V: TRBV6-5; CDR3: CASTRAFVTDTQYF; DNA: TGTGCCAGCACGAGGGCCTTCGTCACAGATACGCAGTATTTT
D: .; J: TRBJ1-1; size: .; V: TRBV27; CDR3: CASSLDRTVNTEAFF; DNA: TGTGCCAGCAGCCTCGACAGGACTGTGAACACTGAAGCTTTCTTT
D: TRBD2; J: TRBJ2-7; size: .; V: TRBV10-3; CDR3: CAISESSGVRYEQYF; DNA: TGTGCCATCAGTGAGTCGAGCGGGGTTAGGTACGAGCAGTACTTC
D: .; J: TRBJ2-5; size: .; V: TRBV9; CDR3: CASSDQETQYF; DNA: TGTGCCAGCAGCGACCAAGAGACCCAGTACTTC
D: TRBD1; J: TRBJ2-6; size: .; V: TRBV19; CDR3: CASSRSGQGRGANVLTF; DNA: TGTGCCAGTAGTCGATCGGGACAGGGGCGTGGGGCCAACGTCCTGACTTTC
D: TRBD2; J: TRBJ2-3; size: .; V: TRBV27; CDR3: CASNPSGAPGGTQYF; DNA: TGTGCCAGCAATCCTAGCGGGGCCCCCGGGGGTACGCAGTATTTT
D: .; J: TRBJ1-6; size: .; V: TRBV28; CDR3: CASSFHEAGQSYNSPLHF; DNA: TGTGCCAGCAGTTTCCATGAGGCAGGGCAGTCCTATAATTCACCCCTCCACTTT
D: .; J: TRBJ2-3; size: .; V: TRBV14; CDR3: CASSPWGAHTQYF; DNA: TGTGCCAGCAGCCCATGGGGGGCCCATACGCAGTATTTT